Sequencing of this T cell receptor beta chain was carried out in a study of T-cell reconstitution after alpha-beta-depleted transplantation in children. Study-wide findings and caveats: It was surviving recipient T cells and thymic progenitors that gave some patients high TCRbeta diversity at day 60. By one year post-transplant, T-cell counts and diversity largely arose from T cells that were newly produced. About two months after transplant, alpha-beta T cells reportedly came from several hundred expanded graft clones.

Many counts were recorded for this clonotype. Its target is unknown. The CDR3 has 15 residues. Trimming took off 1 base at V and 4 bases at J, with 11 bases between the two ends. Unique molecular identifiers were built into the TCRbeta library. TCRdb analysed the PCR reads with MiXCR anew, one entry per CDR3 protein. The table shows 700,000 to 850,000 distinct CDR3 sequences, with 15% to 20% occurring only once. This receptor was obtained from a male patient between 10 and 17 years old who had a stem cell transplant for acute lymphoblastic leukemia, so the T cells may come from the graft donor. The sample was PBMCs, mostly from graft donor cells, taken 360 days after TCRalphabeta/CD19-depleted stem cell transplant. The rearrangement links TRBV12-3 or TRBV12-4 to TRBJ1-5; no firm D call. CDR3 residues: CASSLDPVPNQPQHF. The CDR3 DNA reads as TGTGCCAGCAGTTTAGACCCAGTTCCTAATCAGCCCCAGCATTTT.